Below, one TCR beta chain is given with its context. This clone was seen at least ten times. This receptor's antigen is unknown. Base qualities are missing; no much larger clone stands one base away. Other nucleotide sequences from this sample produce the same CDR3. The record originates from a study of metastatic and nonmetastatic thyroid tumors (dated by TCRdb to 2018 to 2021). For the wider study: The researchers compared repertoires between peripheral blood samples and tumor or nodule tissue samples from patients with malignant or benign thyroid disease.

Germline trimming: 3 bases from V, 0 bases from J; junction bases outside gene matches: 2. From the germline V gene (reference sequence), CDR1 is GTSNPN and CDR2 is SVGIG. The CDR3 measures 16 amino acids from cysteine to phenylalanine. The only DNA kept is the CDR3, 48 bases in frame from the first base. No patient had received any treatment before thyroid surgery. Using T-cell receptor beta sequencing, the study looked back at clinical samples from patients collected from about 2011 to 2018. Receptor libraries were prepared by PCR. TCRdb shows the sequencer as Illumina HiSeq 4000. High-throughput sequencing was used to profile the TCR beta-chain CDR3 region of every patient. Under the source paper's analysis protocol: Drawing on CDR3 differences between clinicopathological groups, the researchers built a classifier meant to tell apart patients with distant-metastatic papillary thyroid cancer. Repertoire diversity was assessed with the Shannon index, and tumor-blood repertoire similarity with the Morisita-Horn index. TCRdb passed the public sequencing reads through fastp at Q25 and MiXCR, retaining productive beta sequences. These V and J calls are TCRdb output, not the study's own analysis. The sample table records around 36,000 clones; about 29% of these occur just once. Approximately 7.8% of the sample is held by the ten biggest clonotypes.

What the authors observed across the whole study: TCR beta diversity was reported as significantly higher in malignant tumors than in benign nodules, in both blood and tumor samples.

The source of this sequence is a female donor with papillary thyroid cancer or a benign thyroid nodule (not recorded which). Some clones in this sample may be carry-over from other donors' samples. The material sequenced was blood. The rearranged segments are TRBV30 and TRBJ2-2, and 12 junctional nucleotides match TRBD2. In nucleotide form, the sequence is TGTGCCTGGAGCGGACTAGCGGGGCCGAACACCGGGGAGCTGTTTTTT. It codes for CAWSGLAGPNTGELFF.